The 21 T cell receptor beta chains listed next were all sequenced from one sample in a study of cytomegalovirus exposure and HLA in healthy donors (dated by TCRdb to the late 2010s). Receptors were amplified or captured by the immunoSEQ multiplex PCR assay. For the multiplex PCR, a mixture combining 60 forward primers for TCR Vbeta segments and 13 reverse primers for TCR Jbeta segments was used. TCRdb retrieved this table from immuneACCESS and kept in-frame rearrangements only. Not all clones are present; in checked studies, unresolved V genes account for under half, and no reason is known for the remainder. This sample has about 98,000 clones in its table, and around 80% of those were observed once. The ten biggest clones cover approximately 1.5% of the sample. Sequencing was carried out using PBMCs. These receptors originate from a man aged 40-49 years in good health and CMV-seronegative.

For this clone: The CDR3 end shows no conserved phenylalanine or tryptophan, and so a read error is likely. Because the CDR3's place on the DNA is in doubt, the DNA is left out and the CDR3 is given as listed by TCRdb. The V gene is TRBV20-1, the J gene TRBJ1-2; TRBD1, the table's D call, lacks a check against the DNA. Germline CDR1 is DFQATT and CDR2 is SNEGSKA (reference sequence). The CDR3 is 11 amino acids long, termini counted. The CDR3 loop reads CSARVRDRLSY.

The CDR3 here is CASRLGQGGIGELFF. CDR3 bases: TGTGCCAGCAGATTAGGACAGGGGGGAATCGGGGAGCTGTTTTTT. The chain joins TRBV6-5 to TRBJ2-2; 10 positions match TRBD1. The germline V gene encodes CDR1 MNHEY and CDR2 SVGAGI. Trimming took 6 bases from V and 7 from J; bases not matched to a gene: 8. This CDR3 spans 15 amino acids.

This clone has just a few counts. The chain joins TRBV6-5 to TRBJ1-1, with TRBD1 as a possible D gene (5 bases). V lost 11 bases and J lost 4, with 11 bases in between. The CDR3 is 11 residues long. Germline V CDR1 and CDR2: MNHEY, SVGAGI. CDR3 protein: CAAGEGTEAFF. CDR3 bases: TGTGCCGCGGGGGAAGGCACTGAAGCTTTCTTT.

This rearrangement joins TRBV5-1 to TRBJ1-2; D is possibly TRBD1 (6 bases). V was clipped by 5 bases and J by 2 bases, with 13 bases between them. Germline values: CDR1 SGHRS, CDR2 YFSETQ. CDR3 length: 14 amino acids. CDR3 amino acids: CASRPQGTNYGYTF. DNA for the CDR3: TGCGCCAGCAGACCTCAGGGGACAAACTATGGCTACACCTTC.

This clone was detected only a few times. The CDR3 DNA is TGTGCCAGCAGCGAGGGACTAGCGCCCCTAGGCGAGCAGTACTTC. It codes for CASSEGLAPLGEQYF. This chain links TRBV5-6 with TRBJ2-7, with TRBD2 identical over 10 bases. V lost 4 bases to trimming and J lost 6 bases; unmatched junction nucleotides: 10. Germline assignment: CDR1 SGHDT and CDR2 YYEEEE. The CDR3 is 15 amino acids.

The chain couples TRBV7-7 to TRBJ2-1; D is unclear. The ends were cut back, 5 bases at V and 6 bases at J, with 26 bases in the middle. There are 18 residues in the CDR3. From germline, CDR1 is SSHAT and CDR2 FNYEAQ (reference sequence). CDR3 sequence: CASSPTVPTPTFVNEQFF. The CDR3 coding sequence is TGTGCCAGCAGCCCAACAGTCCCGACACCCACGTTTGTCAATGAGCAGTTCTTC.

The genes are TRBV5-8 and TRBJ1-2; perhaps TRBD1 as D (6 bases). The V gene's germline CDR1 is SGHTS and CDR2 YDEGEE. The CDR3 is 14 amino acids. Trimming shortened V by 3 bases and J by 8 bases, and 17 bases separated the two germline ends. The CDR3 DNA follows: TGTGCCAGCAGCTCCCCGGGGGGCCTTTGGGGCTACACCTTC. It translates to CASSSPGGLWGYTF. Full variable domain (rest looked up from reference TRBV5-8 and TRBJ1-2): EAGVTQSPTHLIKTRGQQATLRCSPISGHTSVYWYQQALGLGLQFLLWYDEGEERNRGNFPPRFSGRQFPNYSSELNVNALELEDSALYLCASSSPGGLWGYTFGSGTRLTVV.

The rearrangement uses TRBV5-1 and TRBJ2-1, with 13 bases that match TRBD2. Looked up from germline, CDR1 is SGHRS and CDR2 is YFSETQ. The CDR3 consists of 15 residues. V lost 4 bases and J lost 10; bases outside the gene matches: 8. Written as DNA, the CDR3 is TGCGCCAGCAGCCTGGGACTAGCGGGGATCGGGGAGCAGTTCTTC. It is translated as CASSLGLAGIGEQFF.

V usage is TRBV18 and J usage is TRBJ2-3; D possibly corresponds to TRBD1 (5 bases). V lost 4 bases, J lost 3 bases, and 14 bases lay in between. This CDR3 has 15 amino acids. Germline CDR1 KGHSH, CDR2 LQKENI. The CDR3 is CASSLQGTYTDTQYF. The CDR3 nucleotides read TGTGCCAGCTCACTCCAGGGTACTTATACAGATACGCAGTATTTT. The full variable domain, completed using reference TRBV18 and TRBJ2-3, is NAGVMQNPRHLVRRRGQEARLRCSPMKGHSHVYWYRQLPEEGLKFMVYLQKENIIDESGMPKERFSAEFPKEGPSILRIQQVVRGDSAAYFCASSLQGTYTDTQYFGPGTRLTVL.

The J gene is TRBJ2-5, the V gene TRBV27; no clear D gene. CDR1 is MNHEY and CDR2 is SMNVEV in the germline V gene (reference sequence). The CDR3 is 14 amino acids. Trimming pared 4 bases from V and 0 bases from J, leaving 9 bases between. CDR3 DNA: TGTGCCAGCAGTTCTGCTATGTACCAAGAGACCCAGTACTTC. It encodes CASSSAMYQETQYF.

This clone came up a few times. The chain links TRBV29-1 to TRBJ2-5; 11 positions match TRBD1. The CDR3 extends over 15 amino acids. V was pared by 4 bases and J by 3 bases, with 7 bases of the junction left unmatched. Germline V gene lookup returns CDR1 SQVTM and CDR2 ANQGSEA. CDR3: CSVAPGQGGKETQYF. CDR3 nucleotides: TGCAGCGTTGCCCCGGGACAGGGGGGAAAAGAGACCCAGTACTTC.

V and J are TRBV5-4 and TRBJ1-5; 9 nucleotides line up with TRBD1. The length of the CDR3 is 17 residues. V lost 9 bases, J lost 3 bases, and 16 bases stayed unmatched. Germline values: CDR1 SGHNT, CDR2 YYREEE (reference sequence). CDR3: CAKTRRGTGCDNQPQHF. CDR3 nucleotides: TGTGCCAAAACGCGAAGAGGGACAGGGTGCGACAATCAGCCCCAGCATTTT.

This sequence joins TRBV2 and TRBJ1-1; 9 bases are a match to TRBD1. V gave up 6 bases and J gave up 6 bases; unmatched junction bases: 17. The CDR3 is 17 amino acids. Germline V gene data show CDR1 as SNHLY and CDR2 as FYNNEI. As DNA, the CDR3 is TGTGCCAGCAGATTCGAAACTTGGGGACAGGGAGTCCCTGAAGCTTTCTTT. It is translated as CASRFETWGQGVPEAFF. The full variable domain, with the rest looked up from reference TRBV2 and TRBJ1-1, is EPEVTQTPSHQVTQMGQEVILRCVPISNHLYFYWYRQILGQKVEFLVSFYNNEISEKSEIFDDQFSVERPDGSNFTLKIRSTKLEDSAMYFCASRFETWGQGVPEAFFGQGTRLTVV.

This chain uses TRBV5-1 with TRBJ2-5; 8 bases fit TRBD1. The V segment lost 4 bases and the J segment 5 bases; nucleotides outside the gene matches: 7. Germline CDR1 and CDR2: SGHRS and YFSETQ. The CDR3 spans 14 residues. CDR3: CASSIETGEETQYF. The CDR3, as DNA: TGCGCCAGCAGCATTGAGACAGGGGAGGAGACCCAGTACTTC.

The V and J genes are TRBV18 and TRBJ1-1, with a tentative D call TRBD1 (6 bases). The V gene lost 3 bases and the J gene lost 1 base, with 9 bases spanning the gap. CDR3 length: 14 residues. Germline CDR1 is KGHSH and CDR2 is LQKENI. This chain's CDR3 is CASSPGQRNTEAFF. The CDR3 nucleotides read TGTGCCAGCTCACCCGGACAGAGGAACACTGAAGCTTTCTTT.

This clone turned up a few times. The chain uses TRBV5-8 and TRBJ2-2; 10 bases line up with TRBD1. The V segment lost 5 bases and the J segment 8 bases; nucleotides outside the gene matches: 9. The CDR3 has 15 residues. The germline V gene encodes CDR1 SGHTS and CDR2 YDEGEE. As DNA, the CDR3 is TGTGCCAGCAGTCGGGACAGGGGCGCCGTTGGGGAGCTGTTTTTT. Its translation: CASSRDRGAVGELFF. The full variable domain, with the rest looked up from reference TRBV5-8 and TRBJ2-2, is EAGVTQSPTHLIKTRGQQATLRCSPISGHTSVYWYQQALGLGLQFLLWYDEGEERNRGNFPPRFSGRQFPNYSSELNVNALELEDSALYLCASSRDRGAVGELFFGEGSRLTVL.

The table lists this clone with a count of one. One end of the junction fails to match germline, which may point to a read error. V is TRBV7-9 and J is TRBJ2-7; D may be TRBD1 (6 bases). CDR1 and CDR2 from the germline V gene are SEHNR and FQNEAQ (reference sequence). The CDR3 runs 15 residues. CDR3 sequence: CSSRDRDTTTYEQYF. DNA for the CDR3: TGTTCCAGCAGAGACCGGGACACCACAACCTACGAGCAGTACTTC.

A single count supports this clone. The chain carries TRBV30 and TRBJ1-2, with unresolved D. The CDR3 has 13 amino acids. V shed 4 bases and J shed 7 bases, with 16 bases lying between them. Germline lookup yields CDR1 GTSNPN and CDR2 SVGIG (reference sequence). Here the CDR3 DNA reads TGTGCCTGGAATACAGACGGTAGGCTTGGCTACACCTTC. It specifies CAWNTDGRLGYTF.

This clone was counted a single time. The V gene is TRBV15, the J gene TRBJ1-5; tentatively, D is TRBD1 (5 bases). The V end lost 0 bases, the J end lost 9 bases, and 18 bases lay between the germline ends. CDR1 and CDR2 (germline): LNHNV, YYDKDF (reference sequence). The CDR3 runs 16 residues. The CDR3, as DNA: TGTGCCACCAGCAGAGACGGTAGTTTGGAGGGGCGGCCCCAGCATTTT. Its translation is CATSRDGSLEGRPQHF.

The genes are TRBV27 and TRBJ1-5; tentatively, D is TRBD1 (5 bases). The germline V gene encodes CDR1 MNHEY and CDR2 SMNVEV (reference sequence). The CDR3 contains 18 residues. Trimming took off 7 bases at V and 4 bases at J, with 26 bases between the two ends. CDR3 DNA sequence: TGTGCCAGCAAACCGTACAGGAATCCACAGAGAGAAAATCAGCCCCAGCATTTT. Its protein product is CASKPYRNPQRENQPQHF.

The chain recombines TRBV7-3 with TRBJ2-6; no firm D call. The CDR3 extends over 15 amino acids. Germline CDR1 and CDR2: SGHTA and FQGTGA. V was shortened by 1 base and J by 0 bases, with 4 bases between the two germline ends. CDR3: CASSLRASGANVLTF. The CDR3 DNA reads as TGTGCCAGCAGCTTAAGGGCCTCTGGGGCCAACGTCCTGACTTTC.